The 6 T cell receptor beta chains reported below all come from one sample, sequenced in a study of OX40 agonist ivuxolimab in advanced cancers. Only in-frame clones appear in the TCRdb table, and some are missing; sequencing was by immunoSEQ multiplex PCR. Of approximately 69,000 clones listed, almost 85% were seen once; the top ten hold approximately 8%. Sequenced here: CD4+ or CD8+ T cells sorted from blood, sampled in a trial of the OX40 agonist ivuxolimab. The source of these receptors is an adult with an advanced solid tumor such as melanoma, head and neck, liver or kidney cancer.

The V gene is TRBV2, the J gene TRBJ1-2; TRBD1 might be the D (5 bases). Trimming removed 6 bases from V and 4 bases from J, with 12 bases in between. The CDR3 consists of 13 residues. Germline CDR1 is SNHLY and CDR2 is FYNNEI. The CDR3 region is CASSLGAGYGYTF. DNA of the CDR3: TGTGCCAGCAGCCTAGGGGCGGGCTATGGCTACACCTTC. The entire variable domain, with the rest obtained from reference TRBV2 and TRBJ1-2, is as follows: EPEVTQTPSHQVTQMGQEVILRCVPISNHLYFYWYRQILGQKVEFLVSFYNNEISEKSEIFDDQFSVERPDGSNFTLKIRSTKLEDSAMYFCASSLGAGYGYTFGSGTRLTVV.

For the CDR3, the DNA is TGTGCCAGCAGCGATAGCGGGAGCTCCTACAATGAGCAGTTCTTC. Protein product: CASSDSGSSYNEQFF. The rearrangement joins TRBV9 to TRBJ2-1, with 9 bases identical to TRBD2. The CDR3 runs to 15 residues. The V gene's germline CDR1 is SGDLS and CDR2 YYNGEE. The V segment lost 3 bases and the J segment 0 bases; nucleotides outside the gene matches: 1. Filled out from reference TRBV9 and TRBJ2-1, the complete variable domain reads DSGVTQTPKHLITATGQRVTLRCSPRSGDLSVYWYQQSLDQGLQFLIQYYNGEERAKGNILERFSAQQFPDLHSELNLSSLELGDSALYFCASSDSGSSYNEQFFGPGTRLTVL.

Here the CDR3 DNA reads TGTGCCAGCAGTGACGGGTGGGGGTCGGTTAGCAATCAGCCCCAGCATTTT. Translating gives CASSDGWGSVSNQPQHF. The chain carries TRBV6-1 and TRBJ1-5; D might be TRBD1 (5 bases). The germline CDR1 and CDR2 sequences are MNHNS and SASEGT. V was cut by 3 bases and J by 0 bases, with 15 bases left in between. CDR3 length: 17 residues.

The rearrangement joins TRBV15 to TRBJ1-6; 9 bases align to TRBD1. There are 15 residues in the CDR3. Germline V gene sequence: CDR1 LNHNV, CDR2 YYDKDF (reference sequence). The V and J ends lost 4 bases and 5 bases, in that order; junction bases with no gene match: 3. The CDR3, as DNA: TGTGCCACCAGCACGGGACAGGGTAATAATTCACCCCTCCACTTT. Amino acids: CATSTGQGNNSPLHF.

The chain combines TRBV6-1 with TRBJ2-3, with D possibly TRBD2 on 6 matching bases. The length of the CDR3 is 15 residues. V was shortened by 7 bases and J by 3 bases, with 17 bases between the two germline ends. CDR1 MNHNS and CDR2 SASEGT come from the germline V gene. CDR3 DNA sequence: TGTGCCAGCACCCGAGGGGCGGGAAAGACAGATACGCAGTATTTT. Amino acid sequence: CASTRGAGKTDTQYF.

V and J are TRBV10-2 and TRBJ1-1; TRBD1 is a possible D gene (6 bases). Germline V CDR1 and CDR2: WSHSY, SAAADI. Trimming stripped 5 bases from V and 5 bases from J, with 12 bases between. The CDR3 runs to 13 residues. CDR3 sequence: CASSRQAGTEAFF. The CDR3 DNA sequence: TGCGCCAGCAGTCGACAGGCAGGGACTGAAGCTTTCTTT.